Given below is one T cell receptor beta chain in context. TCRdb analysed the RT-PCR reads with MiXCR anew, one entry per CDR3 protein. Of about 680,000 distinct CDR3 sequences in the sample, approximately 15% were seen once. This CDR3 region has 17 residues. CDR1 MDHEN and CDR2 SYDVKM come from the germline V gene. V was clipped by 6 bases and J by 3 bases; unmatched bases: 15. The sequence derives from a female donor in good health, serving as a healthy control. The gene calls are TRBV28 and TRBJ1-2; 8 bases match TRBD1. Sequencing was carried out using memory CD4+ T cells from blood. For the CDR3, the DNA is TGTGCCAGCAGGACGCCCGGGACAGGACAAGCCTACTATGGCTACACCTTC. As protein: CASRTPGTGQAYYGYTF.